The 19 T cell receptor beta chains presented below share a single source sample, sequenced in a study of blood T cell repertoires in COVID-19. TCRdb keeps only in-frame clones here, not all; method: immunoSEQ multiplex PCR. The table includes roughly 45,000 clones, approximately 84% detected once. Source material: peripheral blood. These TCRs come from a man aged 50 to 60 with active COVID-19.

V usage is TRBV6-6 and J usage is TRBJ2-2; D might be TRBD2 (7 bases). The germline V gene encodes CDR1 MNHNY and CDR2 SVGAGI (reference sequence). Trimming cost V 7 bases and J 5 bases, with 17 bases left between them. This CDR3 has 15 residues. The CDR3 region has the DNA TGTGCCAGCACCGTGGGGGGGGCAGGGACCGGGGAGCTGTTTTTT. Amino acid sequence: CASTVGGAGTGELFF.

This rearrangement joins TRBV5-5 to TRBJ2-7; 11 bases map to TRBD1. The CDR3 length is 14 residues. The germline V gene has CDR1 SGHKS and CDR2 YYEKEE (reference sequence). The ends lost 4 bases at V and 6 bases at J; junction bases unmatched: 6. The CDR3 protein is CASSGTGGVSEQYF. The CDR3 DNA sequence: TGTGCCAGCAGCGGGACAGGGGGGGTTAGCGAGCAGTACTTC.

The rearrangement uses TRBV7-6 and TRBJ2-3, with D unclear. This CDR3 is built from 16 residues. With 1 base removed from V and 0 bases from J, the gap between germline ends came to 11 bases. Germline-derived CDR1 and CDR2 are SGHVS and FNYEAQ. The CDR3 DNA reads TGTGCCAGCAGCTTAGGACACCATATAAGCACAGATACGCAGTATTTT. Translation: CASSLGHHISTDTQYF.

This clone was seen once. This sequence joins TRBV9 and TRBJ1-6, with 7 bases matching TRBD1. The V gene's germline CDR1 is SGDLS and CDR2 YYNGEE. V gave up 4 bases and J gave up 2 bases; unmatched junction bases: 9. The CDR3 contains 17 residues. The CDR3 spells CASSTLQGMPYNSPLHF. CDR3 nucleotides: TGTGCCAGCAGCACCCTACAGGGGATGCCCTATAATTCACCCCTCCACTTT.

V is TRBV27 and J is TRBJ2-7, with D maybe TRBD1 (6 bases). Trimming took 2 bases from V and 3 from J, leaving 14 bases between them. The CDR3 length is 15 residues. CDR1 and CDR2 (germline): MNHEY, SMNVEV (reference sequence). In nucleotides, the CDR3 is TGTGCCAGCAGTTTAGGATACGGGACAAACTACGAGCAGTACTTC. Its protein product is CASSLGYGTNYEQYF.

This chain links TRBV6-4 with TRBJ2-1; 13 nucleotides line up with TRBD2. The J segment lost 4 bases and the V segment lost 6 bases, leaving 6 bases of the junction unmatched. Germline V gene sequence: CDR1 MRHNA, CDR2 SNTAGT. The CDR3 loop spans 16 amino acids. The CDR3 bases are TGTGCCAGCAGCCGACTAGCGGGGGGCCAATACAATGAGCAGTTCTTC. It translates to CASSRLAGGQYNEQFF.

The rearrangement joins TRBV7-9 to TRBJ1-4, with D possibly being TRBD1 (6 bases). Trimming stripped 5 bases from V and 6 bases from J, with 16 bases between. The CDR3 covers 15 residues. Germline loops: CDR1 SEHNR, CDR2 FQNEAQ (reference sequence). CDR3 region: CASSTLQGVYEKLFF. The CDR3 DNA reads as TGTGCCAGCAGCACGCTACAGGGCGTCTATGAAAAACTGTTTTTT.

The chain couples TRBV27 to TRBJ2-7, with D tentatively TRBD1 (6 bases). Looked up from germline, CDR1 is MNHEY and CDR2 is SMNVEV (reference sequence). The CDR3 length is 14 residues. Trimming pared 2 bases from V and 3 bases from J, leaving 11 bases between. The CDR3 DNA sequence: TGTGCCAGCAGTTTAAGTGGGGACATCTACGAGCAGTACTTC. Its translation is CASSLSGDIYEQYF.

The chain has TRBV19 and TRBJ2-7, with 7 positions matching TRBD1. Unmatched junction bases numbered 11, after V lost 6 bases and J lost 6 bases. Germline lookup yields CDR1 LNHDA and CDR2 SQIVND (reference sequence). CDR3 length equals 14 residues. The CDR3 DNA follows: TGTGCCAGTAGGGACCCGGGACAGACCCTCGAGCAGTACTTC. As protein: CASRDPGQTLEQYF.

The rearrangement links TRBV10-2 to TRBJ2-1, with a possible D match to TRBD2 (6 bases). The germline V gene encodes CDR1 WSHSY and CDR2 SAAADI. This CDR3 spans 13 amino acids. Trimming took off 8 bases at V and 10 bases at J, with 18 bases between the two ends. The CDR3 nucleotides are TGCGCCAGCGTAGCCGGAGGGTACGGGGAGCAGTTCTTC. This codes for CASVAGGYGEQFF.

The chain combines TRBV7-6 with TRBJ1-1; 9 positions agree with TRBD1. The CDR3 is 15 residues long. The V gene end was trimmed by 3 bases and the J gene end by 6 bases; junction bases not matched to a gene: 8. CDR1 is SGHVS, CDR2 FNYEAQ, per germline. This CDR3 is CASSFLQGAGAEAFF. CDR3 DNA sequence: TGTGCCAGCAGCTTCTTACAGGGGGCGGGAGCTGAAGCTTTCTTT.

This sequence joins TRBV29-1 and TRBJ1-4; tentative D call: TRBD1 (6 bases). V lost 4 bases to trimming and J lost 8 bases, with 14 bases between them. The CDR3 runs to 13 residues. The germline V gene has CDR1 SQVTM and CDR2 ANQGSEA. CDR3 region: CSVGSGGGEKLFF. CDR3 DNA sequence: TGCAGCGTTGGTTCGGGGGGCGGCGAAAAACTGTTTTTT.

The V gene is TRBV6-5, the J gene TRBJ2-5; possibly TRBD1 for D (6 bases). CDR3 length: 15 residues. Germline V CDR1 and CDR2: MNHEY, SVGAGI. V lost 7 bases to trimming and J lost 1 base, with 16 bases between them. Here the CDR3 reads CASTGARGVQETQYF. CDR3 sequence (DNA): TGTGCCAGCACCGGGGCCAGGGGTGTCCAAGAGACCCAGTACTTC.

For the CDR3, the DNA is TGTGCCAGCAGCTCTCGAGCTGCAACTAATGAAAAACTGTTTTTT. Its protein is CASSSRAATNEKLFF. The V call is TRBV11-2, the J call TRBJ1-4; no clear D gene. The CDR3 contains 15 residues. The V gene lost 4 bases and the J gene lost 0 bases, with 9 bases spanning the gap. Germline loops: CDR1 SGHAT, CDR2 FQNNGV.

This chain uses TRBV4-2 with TRBJ2-3; 8 bases fit TRBD2. Germline CDR1 reads LGHNA; CDR2 reads YNFKEQ. The V gene end was trimmed by 2 bases and the J gene end by 3 bases; junction bases not matched to a gene: 4. This CDR3 is 15 amino acids long. The CDR3 loop reads CASSQLGGATDTQYF. The CDR3 DNA reads as TGTGCCAGCAGCCAACTCGGGGGGGCGACAGATACGCAGTATTTT.

The chain joins TRBV28 to TRBJ1-3; no clear D. This CDR3 spans 13 amino acids. The V and J ends lost 4 bases and 5 bases respectively, with 9 bases between them. The germline CDR1 and CDR2 sequences are MDHEN and SYDVKM. The DNA of the CDR3 is TGTGCCAGCAGTTACTTCCGTCGAAACACCATATATTTT. This encodes CASSYFRRNTIYF.

The chain has TRBV24-1 and TRBJ2-7; 7 nucleotides line up with TRBD1. Trimming cost V 4 bases and J 1 base; bases outside gene matches: 15. CDR3 length equals 18 residues. Germline CDR1 KGHDR, CDR2 SFDVKD. Here the CDR3 reads CATSERRDSPIPSYEQYF. CDR3 coding DNA: TGTGCCACCAGTGAACGACGGGACAGCCCTATACCATCCTACGAGCAGTACTTC.

This chain connects TRBV28 to TRBJ1-2, with 10 bases that match TRBD1. The CDR3 length is 14 residues. Germline values: CDR1 MDHEN, CDR2 SYDVKM. With 6 bases clipped from V and 4 bases from J, the junction kept 5 bases outside the gene matches. The CDR3 bases are TGTGCCAGCAGGCCGACAGGGGGCGCCTATGGCTACACCTTC. It codes for CASRPTGGAYGYTF.

This chain links TRBV20-1 with TRBJ2-3; TRBD2 agrees at 7 bases. The CDR3 extends over 13 amino acids. V shed 3 bases, J shed 4 bases, and the junction held 4 bases outside the gene matches. Germline V gene data show CDR1 as DFQATT and CDR2 as SNEGSKA (reference sequence). The CDR3 coding sequence is TGCAGTGCTAGTACGGGGAGGGCAGATACGCAGTATTTT. This codes for CSASTGRADTQYF.